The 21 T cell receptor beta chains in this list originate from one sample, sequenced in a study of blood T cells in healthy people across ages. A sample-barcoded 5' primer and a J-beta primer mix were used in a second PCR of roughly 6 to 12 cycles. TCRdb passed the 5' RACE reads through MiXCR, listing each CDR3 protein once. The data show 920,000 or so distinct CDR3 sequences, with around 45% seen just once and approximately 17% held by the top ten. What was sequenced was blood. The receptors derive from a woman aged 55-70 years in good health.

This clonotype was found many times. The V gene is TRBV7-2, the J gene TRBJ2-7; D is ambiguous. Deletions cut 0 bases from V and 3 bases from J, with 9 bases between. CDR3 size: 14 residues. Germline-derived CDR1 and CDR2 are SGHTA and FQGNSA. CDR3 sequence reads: CASSLALLYYEQYF. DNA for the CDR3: TGTGCCAGCAGCTTAGCACTATTATACTACGAGCAGTACTTC.

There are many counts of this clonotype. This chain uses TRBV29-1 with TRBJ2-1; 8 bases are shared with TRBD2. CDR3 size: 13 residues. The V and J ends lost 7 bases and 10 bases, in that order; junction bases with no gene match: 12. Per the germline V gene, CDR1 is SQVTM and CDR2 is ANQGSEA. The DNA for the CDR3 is TGCAGCGGAAGACTAGCGACCGAGCGGGAGCAGTTCTTC. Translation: CSGRLATEREQFF.

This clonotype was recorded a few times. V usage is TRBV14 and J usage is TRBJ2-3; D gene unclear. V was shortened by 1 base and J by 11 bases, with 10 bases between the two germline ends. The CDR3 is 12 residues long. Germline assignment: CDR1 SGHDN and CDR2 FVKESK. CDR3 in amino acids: CASSQVAARQYF. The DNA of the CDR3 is TGTGCCAGCAGCCAAGTGGCTGCGAGGCAGTATTTT. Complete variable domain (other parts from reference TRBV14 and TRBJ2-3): EAGVTQFPSHSVIEKGQTVTLRCDPISGHDNLYWYRRVMGKEIKFLLHFVKESKQDESGMPNNRFLAERTGGTYSTLKVQPAELEDSGVYFCASSQVAARQYFGPGTRLTVL.

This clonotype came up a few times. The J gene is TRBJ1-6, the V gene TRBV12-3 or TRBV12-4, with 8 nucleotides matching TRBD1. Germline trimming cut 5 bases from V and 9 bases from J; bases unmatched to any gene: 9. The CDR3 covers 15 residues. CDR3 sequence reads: CASSPRTGTASPLHF. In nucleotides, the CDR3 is TGTGCCAGCAGTCCGAGGACAGGGACGGCTTCACCCCTCCACTTT.

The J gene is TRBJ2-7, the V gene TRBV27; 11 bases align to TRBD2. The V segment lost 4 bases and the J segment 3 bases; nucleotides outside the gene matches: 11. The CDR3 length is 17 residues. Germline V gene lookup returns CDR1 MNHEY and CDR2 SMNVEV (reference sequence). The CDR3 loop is CASSWTSGFSPVYEQYF. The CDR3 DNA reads TGTGCCAGCAGTTGGACTAGCGGGTTCTCGCCTGTCTACGAGCAGTACTTC.

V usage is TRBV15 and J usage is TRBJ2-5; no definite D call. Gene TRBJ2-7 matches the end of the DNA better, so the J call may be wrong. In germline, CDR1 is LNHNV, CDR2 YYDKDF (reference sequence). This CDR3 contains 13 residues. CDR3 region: CATSSLEYLEQYF. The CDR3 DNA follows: TGTGCCACCAGCAGTCTTGAGTATCTCGAGCAGTACTTC.

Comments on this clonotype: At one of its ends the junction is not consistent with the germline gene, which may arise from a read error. The CDR3 coding sequence is TGTGCCGGCAGTCAGGGGCCTAAGGGGGAGTTCTTC. It specifies CAGSQGPKGEFF. This chain connects TRBV14 to TRBJ2-1; a possible D gene is TRBD1 (6 bases). CDR1 and CDR2 (germline): SGHDN, FVKESK. The CDR3 runs 12 residues.

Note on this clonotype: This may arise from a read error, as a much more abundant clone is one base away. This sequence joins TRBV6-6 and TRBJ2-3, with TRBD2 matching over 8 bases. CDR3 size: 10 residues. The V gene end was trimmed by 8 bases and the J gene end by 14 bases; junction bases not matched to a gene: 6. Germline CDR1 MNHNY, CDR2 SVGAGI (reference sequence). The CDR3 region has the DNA TGTGCCAGCGGGACTAGGGTTATGTATTTT. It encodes CASGTRVMYF.

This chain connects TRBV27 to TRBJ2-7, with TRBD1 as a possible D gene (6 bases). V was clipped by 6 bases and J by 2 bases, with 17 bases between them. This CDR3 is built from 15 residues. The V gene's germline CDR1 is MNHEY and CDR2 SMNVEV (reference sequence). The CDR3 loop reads CASRERQVWPYEQYF. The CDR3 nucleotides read TGTGCCAGCAGGGAGCGACAGGTCTGGCCCTACGAGCAGTACTTC.

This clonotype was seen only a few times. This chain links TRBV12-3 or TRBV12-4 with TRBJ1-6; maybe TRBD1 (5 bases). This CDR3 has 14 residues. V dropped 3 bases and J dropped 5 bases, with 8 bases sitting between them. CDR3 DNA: TGTGCCAGCAGTTTTTTAGGGGATAATTCACCCCTCCACTTT. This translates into CASSFLGDNSPLHF.

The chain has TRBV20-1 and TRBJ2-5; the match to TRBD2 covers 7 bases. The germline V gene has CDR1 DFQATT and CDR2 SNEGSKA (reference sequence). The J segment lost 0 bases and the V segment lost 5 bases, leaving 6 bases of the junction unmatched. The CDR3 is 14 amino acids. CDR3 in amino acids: CSAGGEENQETQYF. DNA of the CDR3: TGCAGTGCTGGGGGGGAGGAGAACCAAGAGACCCAGTACTTC.

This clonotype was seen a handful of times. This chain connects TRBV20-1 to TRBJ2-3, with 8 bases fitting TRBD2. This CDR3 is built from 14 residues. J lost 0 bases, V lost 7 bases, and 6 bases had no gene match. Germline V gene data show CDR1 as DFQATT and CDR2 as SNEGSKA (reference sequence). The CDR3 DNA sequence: TGCAGTGTCCATAGCGGGGCTAGCACAGATACGCAGTATTTT. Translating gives CSVHSGASTDTQYF.

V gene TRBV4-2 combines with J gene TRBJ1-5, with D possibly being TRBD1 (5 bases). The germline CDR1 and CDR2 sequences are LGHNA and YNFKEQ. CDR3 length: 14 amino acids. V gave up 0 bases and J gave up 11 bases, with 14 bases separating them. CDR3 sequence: CASSQEPRSGAQHF. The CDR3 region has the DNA TGTGCCAGCAGCCAAGAACCCAGGTCGGGGGCCCAGCATTTT.

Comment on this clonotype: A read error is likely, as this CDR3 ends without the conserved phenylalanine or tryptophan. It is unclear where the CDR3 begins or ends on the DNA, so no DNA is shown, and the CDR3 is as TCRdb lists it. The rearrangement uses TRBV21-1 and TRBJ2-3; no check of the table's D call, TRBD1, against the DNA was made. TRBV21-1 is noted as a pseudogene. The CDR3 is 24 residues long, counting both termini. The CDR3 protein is CASSSTGWGQGKETGWVLADTQYY.

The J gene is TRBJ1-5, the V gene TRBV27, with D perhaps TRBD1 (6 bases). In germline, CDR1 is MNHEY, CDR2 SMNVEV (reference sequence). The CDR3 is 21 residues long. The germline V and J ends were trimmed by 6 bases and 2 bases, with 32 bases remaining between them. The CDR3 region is CASRRSSPGAAIGVRNQPQHF. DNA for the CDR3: TGTGCCAGCAGACGAAGTTCCCCAGGGGCCGCTATAGGGGTCCGCAATCAGCCCCAGCATTTT.

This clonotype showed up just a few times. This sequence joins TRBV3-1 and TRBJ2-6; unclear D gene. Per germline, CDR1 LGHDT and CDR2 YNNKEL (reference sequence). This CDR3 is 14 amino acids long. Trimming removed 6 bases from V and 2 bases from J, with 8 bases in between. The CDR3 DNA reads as TGTGCCAGCAGAATGGGTGCTGGGGCCAACGTCCTGACTTTC. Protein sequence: CASRMGAGANVLTF.

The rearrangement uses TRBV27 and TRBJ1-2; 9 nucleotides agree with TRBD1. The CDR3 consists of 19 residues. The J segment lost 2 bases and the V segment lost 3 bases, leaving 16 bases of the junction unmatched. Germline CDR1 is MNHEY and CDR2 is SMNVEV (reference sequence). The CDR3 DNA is TGTGCCAGCAGTTTCCAACAGGGGGCGAGGCAGGGATTAAACTATGGCTACACCTTC. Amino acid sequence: CASSFQQGARQGLNYGYTF.

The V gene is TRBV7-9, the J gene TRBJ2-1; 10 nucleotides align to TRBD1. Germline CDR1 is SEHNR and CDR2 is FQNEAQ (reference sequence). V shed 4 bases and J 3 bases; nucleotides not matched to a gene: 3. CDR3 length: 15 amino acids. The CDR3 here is CASSSRTGGYNEQFF. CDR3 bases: TGTGCCAGCAGCTCCAGGACAGGGGGCTACAATGAGCAGTTCTTC.

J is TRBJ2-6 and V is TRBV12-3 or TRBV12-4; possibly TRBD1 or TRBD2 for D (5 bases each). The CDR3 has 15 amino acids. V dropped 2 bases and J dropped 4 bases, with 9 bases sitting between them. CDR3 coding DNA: TGTGCCAGCAGTTTACGAGGGGTCGGGGCCAACGTCCTGACTTTC. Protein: CASSLRGVGANVLTF.

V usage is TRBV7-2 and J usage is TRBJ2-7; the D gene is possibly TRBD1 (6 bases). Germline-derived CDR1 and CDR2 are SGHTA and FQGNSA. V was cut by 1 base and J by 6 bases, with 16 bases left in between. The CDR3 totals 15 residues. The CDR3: CASSLGGTGKREQYF. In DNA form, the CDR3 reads TGTGCCAGCAGCTTAGGTGGAACAGGGAAGCGCGAGCAGTACTTC. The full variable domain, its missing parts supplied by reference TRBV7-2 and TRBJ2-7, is GAGVSQSPSNKVTEKGKDVELRCDPISGHTALYWYRQSLGQGLEFLIYFQGNSAPDKSGLPSDRFSAERTGGSVSTLTIQRTQQEDSAVYLCASSLGGTGKREQYFGPGTRLTVT.

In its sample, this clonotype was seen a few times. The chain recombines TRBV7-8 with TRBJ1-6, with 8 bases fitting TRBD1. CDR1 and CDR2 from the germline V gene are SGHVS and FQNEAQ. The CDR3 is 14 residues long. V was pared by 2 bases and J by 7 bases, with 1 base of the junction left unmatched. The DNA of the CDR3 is TGTGCCAGCAGCTTAAGGACAGGGAATTCACCCCTCCACTTT. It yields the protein CASSLRTGNSPLHF. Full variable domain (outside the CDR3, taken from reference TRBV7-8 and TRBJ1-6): GAGVSQSPRYKVAKRGQDVALRCDPISGHVSLFWYQQALGQGPEFLTYFQNEAQLDKSGLPSDRFFAERPEGSVSTLKIQRTQQEDSAVYLCASSLRTGNSPLHFGNGTRLTVT.